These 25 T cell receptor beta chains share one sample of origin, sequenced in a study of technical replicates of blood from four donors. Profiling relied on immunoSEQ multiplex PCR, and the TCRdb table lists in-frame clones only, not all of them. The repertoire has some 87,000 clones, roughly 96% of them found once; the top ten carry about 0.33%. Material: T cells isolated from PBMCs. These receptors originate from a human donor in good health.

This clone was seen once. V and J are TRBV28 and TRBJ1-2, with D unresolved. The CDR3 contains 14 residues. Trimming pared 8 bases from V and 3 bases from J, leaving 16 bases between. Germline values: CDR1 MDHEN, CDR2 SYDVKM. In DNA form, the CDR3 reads TGTGCCAGCGAGAAAGGGAGAGGGTACTATGGCTACACCTTC. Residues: CASEKGRGYYGYTF.

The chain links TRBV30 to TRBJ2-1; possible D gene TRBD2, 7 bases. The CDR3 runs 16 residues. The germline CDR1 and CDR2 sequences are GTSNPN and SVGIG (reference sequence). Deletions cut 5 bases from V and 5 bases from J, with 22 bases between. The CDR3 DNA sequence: TGTGCCTGGGAGGGGGGGGGAACGGGAGCAAACAATGAGCAGTTCTTC. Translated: CAWEGGGTGANNEQFF.

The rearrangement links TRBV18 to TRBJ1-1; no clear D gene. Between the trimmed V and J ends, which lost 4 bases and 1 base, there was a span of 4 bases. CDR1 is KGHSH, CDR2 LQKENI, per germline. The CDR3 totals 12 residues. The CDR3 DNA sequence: TGTGCCAGCTCACGACAGAACACTGAAGCTTTCTTT. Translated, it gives CASSRQNTEAFF. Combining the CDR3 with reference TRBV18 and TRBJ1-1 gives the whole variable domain NAGVMQNPRHLVRRRGQEARLRCSPMKGHSHVYWYRQLPEEGLKFMVYLQKENIIDESGMPKERFSAEFPKEGPSILRIQQVVRGDSAAYFCASSRQNTEAFFGQGTRLTVV.

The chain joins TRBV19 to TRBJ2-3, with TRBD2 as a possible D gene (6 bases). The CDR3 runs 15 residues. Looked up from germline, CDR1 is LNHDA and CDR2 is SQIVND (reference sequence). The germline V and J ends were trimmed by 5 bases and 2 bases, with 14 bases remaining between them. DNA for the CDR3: TGTGCCAGTAGTGGTGGGAGGACGCTCACAGATACGCAGTATTTT. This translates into CASSGGRTLTDTQYF.

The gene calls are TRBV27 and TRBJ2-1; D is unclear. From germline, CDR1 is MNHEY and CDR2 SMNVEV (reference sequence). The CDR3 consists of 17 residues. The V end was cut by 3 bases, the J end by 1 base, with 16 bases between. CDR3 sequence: CASSFRGRSMSYNEQFF. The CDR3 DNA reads TGTGCCAGCAGTTTCCGTGGTAGAAGTATGTCCTACAATGAGCAGTTCTTC.

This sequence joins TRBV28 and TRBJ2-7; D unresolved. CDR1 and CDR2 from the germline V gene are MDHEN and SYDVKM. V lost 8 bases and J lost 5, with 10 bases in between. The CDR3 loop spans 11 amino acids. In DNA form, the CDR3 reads TGTGCCAGCTGTCGAGTGGACGAGCAGTACTTC. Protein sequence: CASCRVDEQYF.

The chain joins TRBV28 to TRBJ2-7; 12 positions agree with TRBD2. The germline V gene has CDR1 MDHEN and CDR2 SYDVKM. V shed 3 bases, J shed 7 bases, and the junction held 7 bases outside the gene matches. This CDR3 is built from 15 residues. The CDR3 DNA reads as TGTGCCAGCAGTTTCAAAGGACTAGCGGGAAGAGAGCAGTACTTC. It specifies CASSFKGLAGREQYF.

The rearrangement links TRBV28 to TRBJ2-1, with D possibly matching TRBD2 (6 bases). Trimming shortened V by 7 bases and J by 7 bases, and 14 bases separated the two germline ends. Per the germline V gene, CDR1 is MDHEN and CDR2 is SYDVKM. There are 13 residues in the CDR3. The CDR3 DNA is TGTGCCAGCACGCGGGGCGAAAAGAATGAGCAGTTCTTC. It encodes CASTRGEKNEQFF.

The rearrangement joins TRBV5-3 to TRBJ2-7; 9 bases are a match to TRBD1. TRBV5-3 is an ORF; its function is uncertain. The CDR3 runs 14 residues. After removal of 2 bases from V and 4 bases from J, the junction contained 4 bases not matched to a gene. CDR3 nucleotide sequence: TGTGCCAGAAGCTTCCGGACAGGGGCTTACGAGCAGTACTTC. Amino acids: CARSFRTGAYEQYF.

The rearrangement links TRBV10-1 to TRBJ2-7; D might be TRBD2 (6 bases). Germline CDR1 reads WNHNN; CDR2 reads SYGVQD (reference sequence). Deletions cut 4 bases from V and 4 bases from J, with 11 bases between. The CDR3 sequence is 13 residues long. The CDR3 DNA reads TGCGCCAGCAGTGCGGGGACTGTTTACGAGCAGTACTTC. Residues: CASSAGTVYEQYF.

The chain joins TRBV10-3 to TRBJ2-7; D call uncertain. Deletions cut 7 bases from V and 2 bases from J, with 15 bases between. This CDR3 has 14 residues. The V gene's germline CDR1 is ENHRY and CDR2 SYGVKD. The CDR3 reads CAITSNAETYEQYF. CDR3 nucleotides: TGTGCCATCACCTCCAACGCGGAAACCTACGAGCAGTACTTC.

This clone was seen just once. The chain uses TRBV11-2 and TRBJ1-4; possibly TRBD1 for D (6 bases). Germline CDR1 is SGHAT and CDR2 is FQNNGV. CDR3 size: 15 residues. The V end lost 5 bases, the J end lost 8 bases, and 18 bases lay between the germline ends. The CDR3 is CASSPRGQLREKLFF. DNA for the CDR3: TGTGCCAGCAGCCCGCGCGGACAGCTGCGAGAAAAACTGTTTTTT.

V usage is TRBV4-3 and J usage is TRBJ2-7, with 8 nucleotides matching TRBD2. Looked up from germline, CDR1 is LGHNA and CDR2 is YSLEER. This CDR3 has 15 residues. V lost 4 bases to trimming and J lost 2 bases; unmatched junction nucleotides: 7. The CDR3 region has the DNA TGCGCCAGCAGCCCTAGACTAGCGCTGGCCTACGAGCAGTACTTC. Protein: CASSPRLALAYEQYF.

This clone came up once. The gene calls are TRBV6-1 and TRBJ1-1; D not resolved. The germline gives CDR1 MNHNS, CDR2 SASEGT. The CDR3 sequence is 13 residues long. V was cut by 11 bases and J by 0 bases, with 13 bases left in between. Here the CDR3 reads CADSLSMNTEAFF. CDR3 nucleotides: TGTGCCGATTCACTGAGTATGAACACTGAAGCTTTCTTT.

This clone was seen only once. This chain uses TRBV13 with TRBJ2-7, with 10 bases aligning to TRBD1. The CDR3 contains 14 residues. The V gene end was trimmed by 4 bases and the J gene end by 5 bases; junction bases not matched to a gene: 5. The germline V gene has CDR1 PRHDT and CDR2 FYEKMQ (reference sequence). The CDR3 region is CASSSGDRGHEQYF. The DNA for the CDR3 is TGTGCCAGCAGCTCCGGGGACAGGGGACACGAGCAGTACTTC.

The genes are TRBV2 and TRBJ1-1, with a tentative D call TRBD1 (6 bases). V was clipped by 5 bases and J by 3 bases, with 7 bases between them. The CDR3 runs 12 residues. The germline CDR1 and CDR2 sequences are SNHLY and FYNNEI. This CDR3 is CASSTGYTEAFF. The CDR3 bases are TGTGCCAGCAGTACAGGGTACACTGAAGCTTTCTTT.

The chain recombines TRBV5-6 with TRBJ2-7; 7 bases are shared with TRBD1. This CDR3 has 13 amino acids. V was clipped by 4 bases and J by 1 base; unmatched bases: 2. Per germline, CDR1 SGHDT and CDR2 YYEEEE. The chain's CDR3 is CASSPGQSYEQYF. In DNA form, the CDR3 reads TGTGCCAGCAGCCCGGGACAGTCCTACGAGCAGTACTTC.

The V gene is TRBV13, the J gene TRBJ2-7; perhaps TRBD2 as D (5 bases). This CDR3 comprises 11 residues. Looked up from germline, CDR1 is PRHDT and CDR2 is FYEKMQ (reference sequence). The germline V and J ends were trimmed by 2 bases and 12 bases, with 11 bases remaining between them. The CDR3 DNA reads TGTGCCAGCAGCTTATTTGGGAGAGTGTACTTC. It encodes CASSLFGRVYF.

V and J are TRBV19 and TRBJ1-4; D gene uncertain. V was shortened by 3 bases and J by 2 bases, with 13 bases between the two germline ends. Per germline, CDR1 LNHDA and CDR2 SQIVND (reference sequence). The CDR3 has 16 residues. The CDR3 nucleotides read TGTGCCAGTAGTATCCCGGCGGGGAGCACTAATGAAAAACTGTTTTTT. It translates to CASSIPAGSTNEKLFF.

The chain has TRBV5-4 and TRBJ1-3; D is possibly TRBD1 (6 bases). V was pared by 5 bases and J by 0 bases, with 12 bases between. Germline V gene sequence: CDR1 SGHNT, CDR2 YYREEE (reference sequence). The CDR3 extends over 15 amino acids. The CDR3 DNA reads TGTGCCAGCAGTTTAGACAGGAGCTCTGGAAACACCATATATTTT. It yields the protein CASSLDRSSGNTIYF.

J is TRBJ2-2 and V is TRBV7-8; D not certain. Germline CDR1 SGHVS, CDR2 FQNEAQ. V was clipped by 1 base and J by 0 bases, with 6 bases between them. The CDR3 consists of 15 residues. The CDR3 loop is CASSLVSANTGELFF. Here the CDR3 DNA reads TGTGCCAGCAGCTTAGTGTCGGCGAACACCGGGGAGCTGTTTTTT.

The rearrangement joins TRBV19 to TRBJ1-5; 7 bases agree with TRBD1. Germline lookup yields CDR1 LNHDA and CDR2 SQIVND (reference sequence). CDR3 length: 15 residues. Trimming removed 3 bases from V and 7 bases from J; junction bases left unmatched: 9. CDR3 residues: CASSIGTGVGQPQHF. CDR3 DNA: TGTGCCAGTAGTATTGGCACAGGGGTAGGGCAGCCCCAGCATTTT.

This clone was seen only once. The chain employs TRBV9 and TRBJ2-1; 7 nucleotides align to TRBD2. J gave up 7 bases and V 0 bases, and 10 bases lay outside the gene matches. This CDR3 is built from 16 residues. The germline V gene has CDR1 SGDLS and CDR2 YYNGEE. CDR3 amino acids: CASSVGGGSVANEQFF. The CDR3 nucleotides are TGTGCCAGCAGCGTAGGGGGCGGGAGTGTGGCGAATGAGCAGTTCTTC.

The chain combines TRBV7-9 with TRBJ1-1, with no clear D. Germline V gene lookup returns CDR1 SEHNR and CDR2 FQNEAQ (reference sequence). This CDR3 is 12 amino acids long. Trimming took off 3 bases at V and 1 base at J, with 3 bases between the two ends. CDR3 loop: CASSFWNTEAFF. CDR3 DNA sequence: TGTGCCAGCAGCTTCTGGAACACTGAAGCTTTCTTT. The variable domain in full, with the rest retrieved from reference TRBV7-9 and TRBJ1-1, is DTGVSQNPRHKITKRGQNVTFRCDPISEHNRLYWYRQTLGQGPEFLTYFQNEAQLEKSRLLSDRFSAERPKGSFSTLEIQRTEQGDSAMYLCASSFWNTEAFFGQGTRLTVV.

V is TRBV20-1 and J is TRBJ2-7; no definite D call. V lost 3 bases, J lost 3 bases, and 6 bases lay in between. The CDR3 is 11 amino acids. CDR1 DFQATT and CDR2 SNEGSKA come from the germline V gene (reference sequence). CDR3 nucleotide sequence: TGCAGTGCTAGCTACTTCTACGAGCAGTACTTC. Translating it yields CSASYFYEQYF.